This paragraph covers one TCR beta chain sequence. There is no known antigen for this receptor. Base-call qualities are not available, and no considerably larger clone is one nucleotide away. These data come from a study of blood T cell repertoires in COVID-19 (dated by TCRdb to about 2020). Study-level background: The collaborator samples originated in the United States, Italy and Spain and spanned the acute and convalescent phases of COVID-19. The material from the prospective study consisted of cDNA or gDNA derived from T cells, B-cell-depleted T cells, or PBMCs. Deeply sampled blood TCRbeta repertoires from subjects exposed to, actively infected with, or recovered from COVID-19 were included in the dataset. A freely available public database, intended as a resource for researchers studying the immune response to SARS-CoV-2, is where the repertoires were released. Samples came from the ongoing ImmuneRACE study (first 160 participants) plus 1,254 subjects from 6 global collaborators. The sample metadata nearly always contained a de-identified subject ID, COVID-19 status, age in years and sex. HLA class I and class II types, where available, came from metadata supplied by the sample provider rather than from assay-based typing. The paper's findings and limits, for the study overall: Clinical and demographic metadata were provided uncurated, with the amount varying by source and participant.

CDR1 and CDR2 (SGHRS, YFSETQ) derive from the germline V gene. From its cysteine to its phenylalanine, the CDR3 spans 14 amino acids. Of the read, only the CDR3 DNA is kept; its 42 bases are in frame from base 1. V is cut back by 4 bases and J by 4 bases, with 3 bases in the junction unmatched. Enrolling through a virtual design, the prospective study's participants ranged in age from roughly 18 to 89 years and lived across roughly 24 United States geographic areas. In the prospective study, cohorts were assigned on the basis of participant-reported clinical history obtained from a screening survey and a study questionnaire. Exposed participants were defined as having been in contact with someone with a PCR-confirmed or clinician-diagnosed COVID-19 case within 2 weeks of study entry. Each participant in the prospective study had whole blood, serum and a nasopharyngeal or oropharyngeal swab collected by mobile phlebotomists. Participants in the prospective study had the option to provide additional blood draws and questionnaires over a roughly 2-month period. Prospective study blood samples were shipped either frozen or at room temperature before DNA extraction.

TCRbeta CDR3 regions were amplified from genomic DNA by means of the immunoSEQ Assay, a bias-controlled multiplex PCR. From the authors' description of their analysis: Nucleated cell counts per sample were estimated from amplification of reference gene primers within the assay. Sequence reads were collapsed and filtered to measure the absolute abundance of every unique TCRbeta CDR3 rearrangement. For each sample, productive Simpson clonality was calculated as the square root of Simpson's diversity index over productive rearrangements. In TCRdb, the immuneACCESS table is reduced to in-frame sequences with V and J assigned. These tables do not hold every clone; where another copy was compared, an unresolved V gene accounts for under half, and the others remain unexplained. D and trimming were read from the DNA, whereas the V and J calls and clone size are those reported in that table. This sample holds around 270,000 clones; over 75% were observed only once. 3% to 3.5% of the sample goes to the ten largest clones.

The chain joins TRBV5-1 to TRBJ1-4; TRBD1 fits 8 bases in the junction. The sequenced sample consisted of PBMCs or T cells enriched from blood (not recorded which). This TCR came from a woman aged 40 to 55 who had been exposed to COVID-19. The encoded CDR3 is CASSTGGSNEKLFF. The bases read TGCGCCAGCAGCACAGGGGGTAGTAATGAAAAACTGTTTTTT. The variable domain in full, with residues beyond the CDR3 obtained from the reference TRBV5-1 and TRBJ1-4 genes, is KAGVTQTPRYLIKTRGQQVTLSCSPISGHRSVSWYQQTPGQGLQFLFEYFSETQRNKGNFPGRFSGRQFSNSRSEMNVSTLELGDSALYLCASSTGGSNEKLFFGSGTQLSVL.